Sequencing of this T cell receptor beta chain was carried out in a study of blood T cell repertoires in COVID-19. Study summary: Acute and convalescent COVID-19 specimens originated in the United States, Italy and Spain. PBMCs, B-cell-depleted T cells, or T cells were the source of the cDNA or gDNA that made up the material.

Original processing methods: For nucleated cells, counts were estimated from reference gene primer amplification. The repertoire was sequenced with immunoSEQ multiplex PCR; TCRdb's copy has only in-frame clones and lacks some. The DNA gave D and trimming, while V, J and clone size come from that table. The table records about 300,000 clones, 80% to 90% of them present only once. Between the trimmed V and J ends, which lost 4 bases and 6 bases, there was a span of 8 bases. Germline CDR1 reads SGHNT; CDR2 reads YYREEE (reference sequence). This CDR3 is 11 amino acids long. This chain connects TRBV5-4 to TRBJ2-7, with D tentatively TRBD2 (6 bases). The origin of this receptor is a woman aged 35 to 49 who had recovered from COVID-19. The sample taken for sequencing was peripheral blood. For the CDR3, the DNA is TGTGCCAGCAGCCGACTAGGCGAGCAGTACTTC. It specifies CASSRLGEQYF.